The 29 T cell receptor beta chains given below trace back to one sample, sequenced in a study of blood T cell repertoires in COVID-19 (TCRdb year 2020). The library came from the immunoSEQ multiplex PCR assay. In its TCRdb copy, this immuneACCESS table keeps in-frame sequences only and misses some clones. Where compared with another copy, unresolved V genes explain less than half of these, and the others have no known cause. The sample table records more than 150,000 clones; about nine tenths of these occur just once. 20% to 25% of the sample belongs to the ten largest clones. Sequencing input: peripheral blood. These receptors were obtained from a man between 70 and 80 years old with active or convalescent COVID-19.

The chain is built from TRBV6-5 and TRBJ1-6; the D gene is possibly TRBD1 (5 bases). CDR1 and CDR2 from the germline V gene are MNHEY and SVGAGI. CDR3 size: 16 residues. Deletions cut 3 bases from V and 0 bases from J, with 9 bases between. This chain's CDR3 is CASSYQGSSYNSPLHF. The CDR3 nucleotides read TGTGCCAGCAGTTATCAGGGTAGCTCCTATAATTCACCCCTCCACTTT.

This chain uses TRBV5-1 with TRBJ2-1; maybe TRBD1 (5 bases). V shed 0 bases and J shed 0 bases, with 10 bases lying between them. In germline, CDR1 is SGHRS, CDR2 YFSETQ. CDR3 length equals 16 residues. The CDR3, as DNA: TGCGCCAGCAGCTTGGGACAGTACAGCTCCTACAATGAGCAGTTCTTC. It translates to CASSLGQYSSYNEQFF.

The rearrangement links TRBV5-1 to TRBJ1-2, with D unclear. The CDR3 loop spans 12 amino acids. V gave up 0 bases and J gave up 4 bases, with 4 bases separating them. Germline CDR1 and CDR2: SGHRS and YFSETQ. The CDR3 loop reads CASSLGLYGYTF. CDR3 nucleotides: TGCGCCAGCAGCTTGGGTCTCTATGGCTACACCTTC.

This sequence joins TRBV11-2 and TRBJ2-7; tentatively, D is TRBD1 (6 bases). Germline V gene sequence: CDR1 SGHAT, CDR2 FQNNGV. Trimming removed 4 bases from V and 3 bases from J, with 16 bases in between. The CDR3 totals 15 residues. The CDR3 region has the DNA TGTGCCAGCAGCTCCCCGGACAGAGCGATCTACGAGCAGTACTTC. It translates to CASSSPDRAIYEQYF.

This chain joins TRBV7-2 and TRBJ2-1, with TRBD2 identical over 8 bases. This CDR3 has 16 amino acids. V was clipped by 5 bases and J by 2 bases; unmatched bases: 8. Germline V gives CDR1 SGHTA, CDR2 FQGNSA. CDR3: CASSHTWREAYNEQFF. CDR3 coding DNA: TGTGCCAGCAGCCACACGTGGCGGGAGGCCTACAATGAGCAGTTCTTC.

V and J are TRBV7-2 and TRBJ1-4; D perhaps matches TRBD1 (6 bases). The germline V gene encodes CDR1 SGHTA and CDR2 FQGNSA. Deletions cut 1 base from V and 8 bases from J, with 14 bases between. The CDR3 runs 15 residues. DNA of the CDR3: TGTGCCAGCAGCTTAGGTCGGCAGGGGATCGAAAAACTGTTTTTT. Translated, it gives CASSLGRQGIEKLFF.

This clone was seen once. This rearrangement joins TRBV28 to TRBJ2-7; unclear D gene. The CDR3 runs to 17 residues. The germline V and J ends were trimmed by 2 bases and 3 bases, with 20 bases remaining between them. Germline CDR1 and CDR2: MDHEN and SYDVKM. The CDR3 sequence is CASSLSLGPSSVYEQYF. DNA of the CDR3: TGTGCCAGCAGTTTAAGTCTCGGCCCCTCGAGCGTCTACGAGCAGTACTTC. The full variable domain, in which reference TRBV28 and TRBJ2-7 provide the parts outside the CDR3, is DVKVTQSSRYLVKRTGEKVFLECVQDMDHENMFWYRQDPGLGLRLIYFSYDVKMKEKGDIPEGYSVSREKKERFSLILESASTNQTSMYLCASSLSLGPSSVYEQYFGPGTRLTVT.

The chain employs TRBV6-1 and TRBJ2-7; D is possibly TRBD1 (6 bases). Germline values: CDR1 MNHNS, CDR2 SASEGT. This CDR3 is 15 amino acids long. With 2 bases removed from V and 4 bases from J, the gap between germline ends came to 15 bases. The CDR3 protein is CASSELWGPVYEQYF. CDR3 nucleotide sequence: TGTGCCAGCAGTGAACTTTGGGGGCCGGTGTACGAGCAGTACTTC.

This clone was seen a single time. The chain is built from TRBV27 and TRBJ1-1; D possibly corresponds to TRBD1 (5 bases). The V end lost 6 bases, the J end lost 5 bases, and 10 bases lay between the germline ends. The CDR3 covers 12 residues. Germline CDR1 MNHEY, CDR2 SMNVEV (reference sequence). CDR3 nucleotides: TGTGCCAGCAGCCAAGGACATACTGAAGCTTTCTTT. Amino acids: CASSQGHTEAFF.

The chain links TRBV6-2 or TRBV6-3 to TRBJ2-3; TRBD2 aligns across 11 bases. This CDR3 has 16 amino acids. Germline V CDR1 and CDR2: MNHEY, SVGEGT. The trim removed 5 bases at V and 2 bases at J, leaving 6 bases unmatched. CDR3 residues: CASSTRLAGYTDTQYF. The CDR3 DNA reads TGTGCCAGCAGTACCCGACTAGCGGGGTACACAGATACGCAGTATTTT.

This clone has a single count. CDR3 sequence reads: CASSPTIPTDTQYF. The CDR3 DNA is TGTGCCAGCAGCCCCACAATCCCGACAGATACGCAGTATTTT. The chain employs TRBV7-9 and TRBJ2-3; no clear D. V lost 5 bases and J 3 bases, leaving 12 bases between the germline ends. The CDR3 sequence is 14 residues long. Germline V gene sequence: CDR1 SEHNR, CDR2 FQNEAQ (reference sequence).

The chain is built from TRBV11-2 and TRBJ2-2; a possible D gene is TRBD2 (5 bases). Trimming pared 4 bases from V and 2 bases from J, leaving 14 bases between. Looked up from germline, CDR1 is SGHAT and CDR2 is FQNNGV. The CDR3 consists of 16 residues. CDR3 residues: CASSSLRATNTGELFF. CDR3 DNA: TGTGCCAGCAGCTCACTGCGGGCCACCAACACCGGGGAGCTGTTTTTT.

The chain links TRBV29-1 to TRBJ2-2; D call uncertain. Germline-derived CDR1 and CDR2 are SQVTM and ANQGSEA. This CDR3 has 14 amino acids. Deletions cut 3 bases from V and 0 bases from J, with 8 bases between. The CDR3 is CSVDRRPNTGELFF. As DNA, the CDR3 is TGCAGCGTTGATCGGAGACCGAACACCGGGGAGCTGTTTTTT.

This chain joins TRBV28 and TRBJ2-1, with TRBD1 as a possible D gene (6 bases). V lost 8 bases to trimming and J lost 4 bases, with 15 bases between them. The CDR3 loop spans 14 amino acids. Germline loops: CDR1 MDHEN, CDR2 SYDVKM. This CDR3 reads CASARTAEYNEQFF. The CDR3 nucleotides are TGTGCCAGCGCGAGGACAGCCGAATACAATGAGCAGTTCTTC. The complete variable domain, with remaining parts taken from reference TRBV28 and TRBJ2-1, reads DVKVTQSSRYLVKRTGEKVFLECVQDMDHENMFWYRQDPGLGLRLIYFSYDVKMKEKGDIPEGYSVSREKKERFSLILESASTNQTSMYLCASARTAEYNEQFFGPGTRLTVL.

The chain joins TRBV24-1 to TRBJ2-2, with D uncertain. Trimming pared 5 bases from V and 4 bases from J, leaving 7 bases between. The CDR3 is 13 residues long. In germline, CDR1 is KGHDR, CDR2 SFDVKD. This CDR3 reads CATSGYGTGELFF. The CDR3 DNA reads TGTGCCACCAGTGGCTATGGCACCGGGGAGCTGTTTTTT.

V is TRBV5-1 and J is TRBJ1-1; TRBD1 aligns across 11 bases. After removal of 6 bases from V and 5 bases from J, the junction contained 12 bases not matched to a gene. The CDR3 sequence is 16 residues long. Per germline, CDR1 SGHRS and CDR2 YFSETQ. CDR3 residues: CASTTRTGGGRTEAFF. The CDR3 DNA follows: TGCGCCAGCACCACCCGGACAGGGGGCGGGAGGACTGAAGCTTTCTTT.

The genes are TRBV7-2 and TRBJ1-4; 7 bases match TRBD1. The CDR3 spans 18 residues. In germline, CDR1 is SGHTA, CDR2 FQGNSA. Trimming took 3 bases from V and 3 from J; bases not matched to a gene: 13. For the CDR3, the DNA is TGTGCCAGCAGCTTGTCCGCGACAGGGACTGTAGCTAATGAAAAACTGTTTTTT. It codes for CASSLSATGTVANEKLFF.

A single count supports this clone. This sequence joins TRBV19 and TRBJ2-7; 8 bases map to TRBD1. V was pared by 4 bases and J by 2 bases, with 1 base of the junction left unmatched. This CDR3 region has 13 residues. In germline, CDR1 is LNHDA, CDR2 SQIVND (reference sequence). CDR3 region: CASSNRGTYEQYF. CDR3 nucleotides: TGTGCCAGTAGTAACAGGGGGACCTACGAGCAGTACTTC.

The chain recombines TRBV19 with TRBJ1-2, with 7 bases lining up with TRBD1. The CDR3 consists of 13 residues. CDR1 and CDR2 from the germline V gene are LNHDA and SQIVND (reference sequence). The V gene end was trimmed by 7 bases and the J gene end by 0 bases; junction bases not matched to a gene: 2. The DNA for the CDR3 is TGTGCCAGTATAGGGACAGCTAACTATGGCTACACCTTC. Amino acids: CASIGTANYGYTF.

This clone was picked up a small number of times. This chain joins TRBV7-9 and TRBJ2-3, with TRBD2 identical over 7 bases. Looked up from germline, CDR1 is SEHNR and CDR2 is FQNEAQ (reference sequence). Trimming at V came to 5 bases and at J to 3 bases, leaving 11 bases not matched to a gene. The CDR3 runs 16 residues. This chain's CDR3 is CASSPKIRRETDTQYF. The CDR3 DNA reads TGTGCCAGCAGCCCCAAAATAAGGCGGGAGACAGATACGCAGTATTTT. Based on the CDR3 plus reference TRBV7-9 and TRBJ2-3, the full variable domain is DTGVSQNPRHKITKRGQNVTFRCDPISEHNRLYWYRQTLGQGPEFLTYFQNEAQLEKSRLLSDRFSAERPKGSFSTLEIQRTEQGDSAMYLCASSPKIRRETDTQYFGPGTRLTVL.

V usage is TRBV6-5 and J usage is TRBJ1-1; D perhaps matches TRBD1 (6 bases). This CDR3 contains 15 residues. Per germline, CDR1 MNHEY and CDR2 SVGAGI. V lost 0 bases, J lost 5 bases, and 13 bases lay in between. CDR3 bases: TGTGCCAGCAGTTACTCGGGGGCGAGCGGTACTGAAGCTTTCTTT. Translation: CASSYSGASGTEAFF.

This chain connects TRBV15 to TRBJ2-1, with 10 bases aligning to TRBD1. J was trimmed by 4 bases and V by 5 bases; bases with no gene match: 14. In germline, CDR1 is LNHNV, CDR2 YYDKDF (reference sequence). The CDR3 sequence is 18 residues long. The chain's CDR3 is CATSGLTGGDSSYNEQFF. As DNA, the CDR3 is TGTGCCACCAGCGGATTGACAGGGGGCGATAGTTCTTACAATGAGCAGTTCTTC.

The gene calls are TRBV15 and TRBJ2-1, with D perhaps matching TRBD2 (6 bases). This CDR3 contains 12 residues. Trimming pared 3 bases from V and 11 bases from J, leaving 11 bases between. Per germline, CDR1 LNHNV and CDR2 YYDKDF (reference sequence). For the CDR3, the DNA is TGTGCCACCAGCAGGAGGACTACACAGCAGTTCTTC. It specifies CATSRRTTQQFF.

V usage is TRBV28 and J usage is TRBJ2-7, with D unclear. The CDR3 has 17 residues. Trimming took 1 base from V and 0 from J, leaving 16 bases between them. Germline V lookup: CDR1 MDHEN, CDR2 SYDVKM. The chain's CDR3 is CASSLYTGGMDSYEQYF. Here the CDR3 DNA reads TGTGCCAGCAGTTTATACACCGGCGGAATGGACTCCTACGAGCAGTACTTC.

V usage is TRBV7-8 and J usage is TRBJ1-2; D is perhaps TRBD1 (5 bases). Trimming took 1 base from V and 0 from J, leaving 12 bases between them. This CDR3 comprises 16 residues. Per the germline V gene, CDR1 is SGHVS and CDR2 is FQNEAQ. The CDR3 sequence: CASSLVGGLANYGYTF. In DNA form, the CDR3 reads TGTGCCAGCAGCTTAGTGGGGGGACTGGCTAACTATGGCTACACCTTC.

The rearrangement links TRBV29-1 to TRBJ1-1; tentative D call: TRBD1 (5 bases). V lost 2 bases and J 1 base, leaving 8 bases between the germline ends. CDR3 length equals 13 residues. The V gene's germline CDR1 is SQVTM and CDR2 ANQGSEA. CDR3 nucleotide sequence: TGCAGCGTTGAACGCGACAGGAACACTGAAGCTTTCTTT. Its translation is CSVERDRNTEAFF.

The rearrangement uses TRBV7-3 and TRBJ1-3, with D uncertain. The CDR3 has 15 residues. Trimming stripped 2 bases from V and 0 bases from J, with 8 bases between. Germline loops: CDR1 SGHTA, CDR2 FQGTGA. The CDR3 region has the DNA TGTGCCAGCAGCTTATCTTCAGACTCTGGAAACACCATATATTTT. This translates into CASSLSSDSGNTIYF.

The CDR3 here is CASSLAPGRGNTIYF. In DNA, the CDR3 is TGCGCCAGCAGCTTGGCCCCAGGCAGAGGAAACACCATATATTTT. The J gene is TRBJ1-3, the V gene TRBV5-1, with D uncertain. Germline V gene lookup returns CDR1 SGHRS and CDR2 YFSETQ. This CDR3 has 15 amino acids. V was cut by 0 bases and J by 4 bases, with 11 bases left in between. The variable domain in full, completed from reference TRBV5-1 and TRBJ1-3, reads KAGVTQTPRYLIKTRGQQVTLSCSPISGHRSVSWYQQTPGQGLQFLFEYFSETQRNKGNFPGRFSGRQFSNSRSEMNVSTLELGDSALYLCASSLAPGRGNTIYFGEGSWLTVV.

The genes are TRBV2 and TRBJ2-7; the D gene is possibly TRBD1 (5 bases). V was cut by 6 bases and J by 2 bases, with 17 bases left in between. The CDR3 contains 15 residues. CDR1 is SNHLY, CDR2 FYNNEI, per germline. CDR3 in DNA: TGTGCCAGCAGCTCTCAGGGTGCCGAAACCTACGAGCAGTACTTC. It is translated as CASSSQGAETYEQYF.